Sequencing of this T cell receptor (beta chain) was carried out in a study of memory CD8 T cells in hepatitis C reinfection (dated by TCRdb to about 2017). About the investigation overall: Among the donors, three cleared two back-to-back HCV infections on their own, whereas two got rid of a primary infection but ended up chronically infected after reinfection. HCV reinfection was defined as a positive HCV RNA test following two negative tests taken at least 60 days apart. Peak reinfection samples were obtained 3 to 8 weeks after detection of reinfection. Across an HCV reinfection episode in about 5 donors, the study followed the TCR beta repertoire of virus-specific CD8 T cells over time. Between the late 2000s and the early 2010s, five reinfection cases with stored pre-reinfection samples were identified. In the reinfection study, participants with a resolved prior HCV infection were followed up every 3 months. The peak reinfection time point was selected on the basis of previously published longitudinal tetramer+ CD8 T cell frequency data. What the study reported, not specific to this receptor: With only five donors, the study could not reach definitive conclusions about public clonotypes linked to secondary clearance.

A remark on this clone: Its antigen is still unknown. One base away there is no much larger clone; base qualities are not given.

Libraries were made using the immunoSEQ multiplex PCR assay. Genomic DNA was extracted from the sorted cells, and Adaptive Biotechnologies' automated high-throughput method was used to sequence the TCR beta V, D and J regions. A two-step, bias-controlled multiplex PCR was used to amplify the CDR3 regions. An Illumina instrument was used to sequence the amplified TCR beta libraries. Processing in the source paper ran as follows. Demultiplexed reads were processed to lower amplification and sequencing bias, and the IMGT database was used to assign CDR3 sequences to gene families. ImmunoSEQ software version 2.0 was used to analyze repertoire data. Out-of-frame sequences and sequences with stop codons in the CDR3 were removed from clonotype lists. Clonotypes below 0.01% frequency were excluded because they corresponded to less than one cell. Richness was computed as observed richness divided by input cell number, and evenness as Shannon entropy divided by log observed richness. Simpson diversity and Morisita-Horn overlap indices were used to quantify repertoire diversity and similarity between time points. Clonotypes were sorted into dominant (>1%), sub-dominant (0.5-0.99%), low abundance (0.1-0.49%) or lowest abundance (<0.1%) groups. The germline index was obtained by subtracting total nucleotide additions from total CDR3 length and then dividing the result by total CDR3 length. TCRdb stores this immuneACCESS table with in-frame sequences only. Part of the clones is absent; in the studies checked, under half of the shortfall reflects unresolved V genes, and no reason is known for the rest. The V and J calls and the clone size are those of that table, but D and trimming were determined from the DNA. This sample is represented by under 50,000 clones; around 87% of them were singletons. The ten largest clones take up around 1.2% of the sample.

From the germline V gene (reference sequence), CDR1 is MNHNY and CDR2 is SVGAGI. After removal of 8 bases from V and 7 bases from J, the junction retains 8 bases not matched to a gene. There are 13 amino acids in the CDR3, from cysteine to phenylalanine inclusive. Just CDR3 DNA is preserved here, 39 bases in frame from base 1. Taken with the paper, the label for time point translates to: peak reinfection, 3 to 8 weeks after reinfection detection. Sorted cells were sequenced directly ex vivo, with no in vitro expansion before TCR sequencing. Donors were people who inject drugs enrolled in the Montreal Acute Hepatitis C Cohort Study (HEPCO) in Canada. Total naive CD8 T cells, sorted as viable CD3+ CD8+ CD45RO-, came from two donors at all three reinfection time points as controls. Before sorting, cryopreserved peripheral blood mononuclear cells were thawed and used as the source for purifying CD8 T cells. The MACS CD8+ T cell Isolation Kit was used to enrich CD8 T cells by negative selection. Cells were sorted on a BD FACSAria II sorter running FACSDiva software, and FlowJo was used to analyze the data.

This clonotype originated in a man aged 18 to 35 with hepatitis C virus infection. Sequencing used naive CD8+ T cells sorted from blood. In light of the paper, this sample's cell subset or site label describes: total naive CD8+CD45RO- T cells. The V and J segments used are TRBV6-6 and TRBJ2-1; 7 bases in the junction line up with TRBD2. The CDR3 region has the sequence CASALAGSNEQFF. The DNA sequence is TGTGCCAGCGCCTTAGCGGGTTCAAATGAGCAGTTCTTC.